The clone carrying this T cell receptor beta chain ranks as medium-sized. V was trimmed by 1 base and J by 0 bases, leaving 16 bases between them. The germline V gene encodes CDR1 SGHAT and CDR2 FQNNGV. The CDR3 runs to 18 residues. Priming with a constant-region primer yielded TCR beta cDNA from roughly 500 ng total RNA. What produced the TCR beta libraries was three nested multiplex PCR rounds using slightly modified ARM-PCR. Forward primers for TRBV1-TRBV30 and a C-beta reverse primer served the first two PCR rounds, at around 9 cycles each. TCRdb redid the calling of the multiplex PCR reads with MiXCR, one entry per CDR3 protein. The top ten hold 9.3% of the sample, which has approximately 110,000 distinct CDR3 sequences, approximately 70% seen once. The sample is drawn from a study of tumor-infiltrating lymphocytes in primary liver carcinoma. Co-extraction yielded RNA and DNA from roughly 20-30 mg of unsorted bulk tissue. Five distinct regions per tumor were sampled.

Sequenced input: liver tumor tissue from sampling region 1. Subset noted: tumor region T1, superior pole. V usage is TRBV11-2 and J usage is TRBJ2-1; possibly TRBD1 for D (6 bases). This sequence was found in a woman aged 60 to 75 with primary liver carcinoma and hepatitis B virus infection. In nucleotides, the CDR3 is TGTGCCAGCAGCTTAGGGGGGCCAGGACGGAGCTCCTACAATGAGCAGTTCTTC. Amino acids: CASSLGGPGRSSYNEQFF.